The 5 T cell receptor beta chains listed next were all sequenced from one sample in a study of blood T cell repertoires in COVID-19. Clones were sequenced by immunoSEQ multiplex PCR, and TCRdb holds only the in-frame ones, with some missing. The data hold some 300,000 clones, with about 90% observed a single time. Sequenced sample: PBMCs or T cells enriched from blood (not recorded which). The receptors derive from a woman between 25 and 40 years old who had recovered from COVID-19.

The chain recombines TRBV6-4 with TRBJ2-1; the D gene is possibly TRBD1 (6 bases). The CDR3 has 15 amino acids. Germline CDR1 and CDR2: MRHNA and SNTAGT. V lost 4 bases and J 8 bases, leaving 18 bases between the germline ends. The CDR3 region is CASSAQGVGYHEQFF. The CDR3 bases are TGTGCCAGCAGTGCACAGGGAGTTGGGTACCATGAGCAGTTCTTC.

This chain joins TRBV18 and TRBJ2-1, with TRBD2 matching 9 bases. The V gene's germline CDR1 is KGHSH and CDR2 LQKENI. The CDR3 consists of 15 residues. V shed 6 bases and J 9 bases; nucleotides not matched to a gene: 12. The CDR3 coding sequence is TGTGCCAGCTCCCGAACTGGCGGGAGGGCCGCTGAGCAGTTCTTC. Residues: CASSRTGGRAAEQFF.

This rearrangement joins TRBV5-6 to TRBJ2-1; possibly TRBD2 for D (5 bases). Looked up from germline, CDR1 is SGHDT and CDR2 is YYEEEE. Trimming removed 1 base at V and 15 bases at J, with 14 bases between. This CDR3 region has 12 residues. CDR3 coding DNA: TGTGCCAGCAGCTTGCGAGGGCATGGTGGGTTCTTC. Protein: CASSLRGHGGFF.

V is TRBV5-4 and J is TRBJ2-1, with 12 bases fitting TRBD2. The CDR3 is made up of 17 amino acids. V shed 0 bases, J shed 6 bases, and the junction held 7 bases outside the gene matches. CDR1 is SGHNT, CDR2 YYREEE, per germline (reference sequence). The CDR3 sequence is CASSLGAGLAGVNEQFF. CDR3 DNA: TGTGCCAGCAGCTTGGGAGCGGGACTAGCGGGCGTCAATGAGCAGTTCTTC.

This CDR3 is CASSLYPSGYNEQFF. The DNA for the CDR3 is TGTGCCAGCAGCTTGTACCCTAGCGGCTACAATGAGCAGTTCTTC. The gene calls are TRBV11-3 and TRBJ2-1; 7 bases fit TRBD2. Looked up from germline, CDR1 is SGHNT and CDR2 is YENEEA. The CDR3 has 15 residues. V lost 3 bases and J lost 3; bases outside the gene matches: 5.